The 12 T cell receptor beta chains given below trace back to one sample, sequenced in a study of tumor and adjacent non-tumor tissue in lung cancer. No cell sorting was done before RNA was extracted from the tissue. The library came from three nested PCR rounds adapted from ARM-PCR protocols. In TCRdb, the multiplex PCR reads were re-called with MiXCR into one record per CDR3 protein. The sample records around 200,000 distinct CDR3 sequences, around 71% being singletons. Sequenced material: lung tumor tissue. These receptors all stem from a man between 60 and 70 years old with non-small cell lung cancer.

A word on this clonotype: With a much larger clone just one base away, this may be a read error. V usage is TRBV12-3 or TRBV12-4 and J usage is TRBJ1-5; D unresolved. The last part of the DNA fits TRBJ2-3 better; the J call may be wrong. This CDR3 has 14 residues. The CDR3 sequence: CASSLSYSNQPQYF. DNA of the CDR3: TGTGCCAGCAGTTTATCGTACAGCAATCAGCCCCAGTATTTT.

Points on this clonotype: The missing conserved phenylalanine or tryptophan at the end of this CDR3 makes a read error likely. The chain recombines TRBV29-1 with TRBJ2-2, with a weak D call TRBD2 (5 bases). The V gene's germline CDR1 is SQVTM and CDR2 ANQGSEA. The CDR3 has 12 residues. The CDR3 coding sequence is TGCAGCGTTCAGACTGTCACCGGGGAACTGTTTTTA. Translated, it gives CSVQTVTGELFL.

V is TRBV11-2 and J is TRBJ2-6; possible D gene TRBD1, 5 bases. V shed 10 bases and J shed 15 bases, with 25 bases lying between them. Germline CDR1 is SGHAT and CDR2 is FQNNGV. The CDR3 loop spans 14 amino acids. In DNA, the CDR3 is TGTGCCAACAGTCTTATCTCTGGGGCCAACACCCTGACTTTC. This translates into CANSLISGANTLTF.

Comment on this clonotype: A much more abundant neighbour one base away suggests this may be a read error. V and J are TRBV20-1 and TRBJ1-4; 12 bases map to TRBD1. V lost 2 bases and J lost 9; bases outside the gene matches: 4. In germline, CDR1 is DFQATT, CDR2 SNEGSKA (reference sequence). The CDR3 runs 14 residues. The CDR3: CSARQGQGAQKLFF. As DNA, the CDR3 is TGCAGTGCTAGACAGGGACAGGGGGCACAAAAACTGTTTTTT.

With regard to this clonotype: Just one base apart from a much larger clone, this may be a read error. CDR3 sequence: CSAPRAGQGPNTEPFF. The DNA of the CDR3 is TGCAGTGCTCCAAGGGCTGGACAGGGACCAAACACTGAACCTTTCTTT. J is TRBJ1-1 and V is TRBV20-1, with TRBD1 matching over 8 bases. CDR1 is DFQATT, CDR2 SNEGSKA, per germline (reference sequence). CDR3 size: 16 residues.

To note about this clonotype: A read error is likely, as this CDR3 ends without the conserved phenylalanine or tryptophan. The chain is built from TRBV24-1 and TRBJ1-1; TRBD1 matches 9 bases. CDR3 size: 16 residues. The germline V gene encodes CDR1 KGHDR and CDR2 SFDVKD. Trimming removed 4 bases from V and 2 bases from J; junction bases left unmatched: 7. The CDR3 spells CATSEWDRVDNTEAFI. CDR3 DNA: TGTGCCACCAGTGAGTGGGACAGGGTGGATAACACTGAAGCTTTCATT.

This clonotype was counted a few times. The CDR3 coding sequence is TGTGCCAGCAGCTTCCGAGGGAGCACTAGCACAGATACGCAGTATTTT. Amino acids: CASSFRGSTSTDTQYF. The chain has TRBV7-8 and TRBJ2-3, with D perhaps TRBD2 (5 bases). CDR1 is SGHVS, CDR2 FQNEAQ, per germline. The CDR3 runs 16 residues. Trimming cost V 3 bases and J 0 bases, with 13 bases left between them.

J is TRBJ2-1 and V is TRBV10-2, with 8 positions matching TRBD2. CDR1 WSHSY and CDR2 SAAADI come from the germline V gene. The CDR3 contains 16 residues. V dropped 7 bases and J dropped 0; count of bases not matched to a gene: 8. DNA of the CDR3: TGCGCCAGCATCGTCCTAGCGGGTCTCTCCTACAATGAGCAGTTCTTC. Protein: CASIVLAGLSYNEQFF.

The chain recombines TRBV5-1 with TRBJ2-3, with a weak D call TRBD2 (5 bases). V dropped 0 bases and J dropped 6 bases, with 11 bases sitting between them. The germline V gene has CDR1 SGHRS and CDR2 YFSETQ. The CDR3 sequence is 14 residues long. CDR3: CASSLGVRGDTQYF. The CDR3 nucleotides read TGCGCCAGCAGCTTGGGAGTCCGGGGTGATACGCAGTATTTT.

As regards this clonotype: The junction differs from germline at one of its ends, possibly a read error. V is TRBV6-4 and J is TRBJ2-3; D assignment may be TRBD1 or TRBD2 (6 bases each). Germline-derived CDR1 and CDR2 are MRHNA and SNTAGT. The CDR3 totals 14 residues. The CDR3 sequence is CANSDKGGTDTQYF. CDR3 sequence (DNA): TGTGCCAATAGTGACAAGGGGGGCACAGACACGCAGTATTTC.

A remark on this clonotype: Germline and junction disagree at one end, which may indicate a read error. The chain recombines TRBV7-9 with TRBJ1-5; D might be TRBD1 (5 bases). The CDR3 has 14 residues. Germline V lookup: CDR1 SEHNR, CDR2 FQNEAQ (reference sequence). The CDR3 loop reads CASSTDNSNQPQHF. In nucleotides, the CDR3 is TGTGCCAGCAGTACGGACAATAGCAATCAGCCCCAACATTTT.

A remark on this clonotype: Possible read error: a much larger clone is one base away. The CDR3 loop is CASSWDITGERFF. The CDR3, as DNA: TGTGCCAGCAGCTGGGACATCACCGGGGAGCGGTTTTTT. The V gene is TRBV5-6, the J gene TRBJ2-2; perhaps TRBD1 as D (6 bases). CDR3 size: 13 residues. Germline CDR1 SGHDT, CDR2 YYEEEE. The full variable domain, rest sourced from reference TRBV5-6 and TRBJ2-2, is DAGVTQSPTHLIKTRGQQVTLRCSPKSGHDTVSWYQQALGQGPQFIFQYYEEEERQRGNFPDRFSGHQFPNYSSELNVNALLLGDSALYLCASSWDITGERFFGEGSRLTVL.